A single T cell receptor beta chain is shown here with its context. Antigen: not known. Next came a second PCR, run for about 7 to 12 cycles, which used a sample-barcoded 5' primer along with a J-beta primer mix. TCRdb independently ran MiXCR on the 5' RACE reads; one entry per CDR3 protein. The table records about 1.6 million distinct CDR3 sequences, about 35% of them present only once. The study recruited healthy Caucasian donors from Russia who were aged roughly 6 to 90. The sample belongs to a study of blood T cells in healthy people across ages. Study-wide findings and caveats: Relative to aged donors, long-lived donors carried more naive CD4+ cells and displayed higher diversity.

The CDR3 consists of 14 residues. Trimming left V 5 bases short and J 5 bases short, with 12 bases between. Per germline, CDR1 SNHLY and CDR2 FYNNEI. Sequencing was performed on blood. The gene calls are TRBV2 and TRBJ2-2; no firm D call. The source is a woman in her thirties in good health. The CDR3 DNA reads as TGTGCCAGCAGTTTCCGACATGGGACCGGGGAGCTGTTTTTT. This encodes CASSFRHGTGELFF.